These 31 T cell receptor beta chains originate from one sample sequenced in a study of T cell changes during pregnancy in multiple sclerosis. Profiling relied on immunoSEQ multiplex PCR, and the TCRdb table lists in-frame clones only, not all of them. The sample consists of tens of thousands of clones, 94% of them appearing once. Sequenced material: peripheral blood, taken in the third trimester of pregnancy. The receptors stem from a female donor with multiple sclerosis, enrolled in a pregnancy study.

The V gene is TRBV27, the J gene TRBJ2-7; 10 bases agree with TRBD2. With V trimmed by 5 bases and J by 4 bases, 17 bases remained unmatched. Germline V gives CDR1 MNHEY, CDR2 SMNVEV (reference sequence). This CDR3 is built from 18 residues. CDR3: CASSPLTSGLTWGYEQYF. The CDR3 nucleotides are TGTGCCAGCAGTCCCCTGACTAGCGGGTTAACCTGGGGTTACGAGCAGTACTTC.

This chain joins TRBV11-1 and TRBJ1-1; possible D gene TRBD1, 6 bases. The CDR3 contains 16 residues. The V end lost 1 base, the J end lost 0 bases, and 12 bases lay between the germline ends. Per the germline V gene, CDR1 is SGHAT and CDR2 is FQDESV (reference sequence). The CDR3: CASSLGRGTMNTEAFF. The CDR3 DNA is TGTGCCAGCAGCTTAGGCAGGGGAACGATGAACACTGAAGCTTTCTTT.

Written as DNA, the CDR3 is TGTGCCAGCAGCTTAGCGGACAGGGGAGGCCAAGAGACCCAGTACTTC. Protein product: CASSLADRGGQETQYF. This chain connects TRBV11-1 to TRBJ2-5; 9 positions match TRBD1. The CDR3 runs 16 residues. V was pared by 0 bases and J by 1 base, with 3 bases of the junction left unmatched. Germline V gene data show CDR1 as SGHAT and CDR2 as FQDESV (reference sequence).

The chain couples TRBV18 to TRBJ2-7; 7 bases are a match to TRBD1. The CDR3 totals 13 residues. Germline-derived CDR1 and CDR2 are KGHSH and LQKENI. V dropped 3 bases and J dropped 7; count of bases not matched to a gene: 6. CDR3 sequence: CASSPLQGWEQYF. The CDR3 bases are TGTGCCAGCTCACCCCTACAGGGGTGGGAGCAGTACTTC.

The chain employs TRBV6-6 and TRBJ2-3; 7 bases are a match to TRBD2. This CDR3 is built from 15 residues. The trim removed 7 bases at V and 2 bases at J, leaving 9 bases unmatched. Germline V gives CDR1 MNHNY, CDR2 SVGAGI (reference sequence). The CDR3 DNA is TGTGCCAGCACCTCTTGGGAGGGGATCACAGATACGCAGTATTTT. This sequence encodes CASTSWEGITDTQYF.

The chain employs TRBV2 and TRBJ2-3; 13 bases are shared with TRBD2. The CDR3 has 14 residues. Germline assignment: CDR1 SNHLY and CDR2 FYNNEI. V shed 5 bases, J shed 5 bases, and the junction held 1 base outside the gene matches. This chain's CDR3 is CASSWTSGRDTQYF. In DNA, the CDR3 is TGTGCCAGCAGTTGGACTAGCGGGAGAGATACGCAGTATTTT.

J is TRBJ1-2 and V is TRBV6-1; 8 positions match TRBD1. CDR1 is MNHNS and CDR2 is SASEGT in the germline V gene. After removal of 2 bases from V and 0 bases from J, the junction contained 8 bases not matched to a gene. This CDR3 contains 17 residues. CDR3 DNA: TGTGCCAGCAGTGAAAGTTCGGCAGGGGGCCCTAACTATGGCTACACCTTC. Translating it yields CASSESSAGGPNYGYTF.

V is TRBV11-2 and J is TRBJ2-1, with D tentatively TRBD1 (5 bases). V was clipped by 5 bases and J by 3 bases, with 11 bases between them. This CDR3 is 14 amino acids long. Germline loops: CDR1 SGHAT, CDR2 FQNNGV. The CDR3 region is CASSPDIYYNEQFF. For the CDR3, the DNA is TGTGCCAGCAGCCCGGACATATACTACAATGAGCAGTTCTTC.

CDR3 protein: CASSYSGTGGGETQYF. DNA of the CDR3: TGTGCCAGCAGTTACTCTGGGACGGGAGGAGGAGAGACCCAGTACTTC. The chain recombines TRBV6-5 with TRBJ2-5; 7 positions agree with TRBD2. The CDR3 has 16 residues. V trimming: 0 bases; J trimming: 4 bases; junction bases outside the gene matches: 8. Germline V gene lookup returns CDR1 MNHEY and CDR2 SVGAGI.

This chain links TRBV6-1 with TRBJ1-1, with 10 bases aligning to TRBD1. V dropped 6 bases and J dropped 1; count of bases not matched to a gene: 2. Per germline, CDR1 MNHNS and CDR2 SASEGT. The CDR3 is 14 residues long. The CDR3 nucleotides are TGTGCCAGCAGGGGACAGGGGTGGAACACTGAAGCTTTCTTT. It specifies CASRGQGWNTEAFF.

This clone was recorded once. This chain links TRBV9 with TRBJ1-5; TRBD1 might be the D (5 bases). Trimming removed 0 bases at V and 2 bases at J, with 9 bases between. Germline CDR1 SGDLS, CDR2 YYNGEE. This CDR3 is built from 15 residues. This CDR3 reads CASSVGGGGNQPQHF. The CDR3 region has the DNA TGTGCCAGCAGCGTAGGCGGGGGAGGCAATCAGCCCCAGCATTTT.

CDR3 sequence: CASSLDSTYEQYF. CDR3 nucleotide sequence: TGTGCCAGTAGCCTGGACAGTACCTACGAGCAGTACTTC. This chain joins TRBV19 and TRBJ2-7; possible D gene TRBD1, 6 bases. The CDR3 has 13 amino acids. Trimming left V 6 bases short and J 2 bases short, with 11 bases between. Germline V gene data show CDR1 as LNHDA and CDR2 as SQIVND (reference sequence).

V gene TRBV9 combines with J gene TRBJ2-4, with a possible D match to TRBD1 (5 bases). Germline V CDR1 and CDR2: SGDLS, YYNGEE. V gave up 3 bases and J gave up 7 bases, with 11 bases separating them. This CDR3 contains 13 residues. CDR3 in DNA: TGTGCCAGCAGCGCGACTTCAGGGAACATTCAGTACTTC. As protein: CASSATSGNIQYF.

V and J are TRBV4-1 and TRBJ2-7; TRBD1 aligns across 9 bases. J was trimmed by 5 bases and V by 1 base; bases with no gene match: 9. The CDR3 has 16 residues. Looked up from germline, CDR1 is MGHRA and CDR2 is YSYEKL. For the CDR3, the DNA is TGCGCCAGCAGCCAAGCCAGGGGGACAGGGTCCGACGAGCAGTACTTC. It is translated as CASSQARGTGSDEQYF.

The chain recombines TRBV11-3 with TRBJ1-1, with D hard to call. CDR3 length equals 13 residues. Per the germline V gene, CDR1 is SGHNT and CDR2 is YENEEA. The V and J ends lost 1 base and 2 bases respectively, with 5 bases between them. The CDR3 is CASSLGKNTEAFF. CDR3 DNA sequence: TGTGCCAGCAGCTTAGGTAAAAACACTGAAGCTTTCTTT.

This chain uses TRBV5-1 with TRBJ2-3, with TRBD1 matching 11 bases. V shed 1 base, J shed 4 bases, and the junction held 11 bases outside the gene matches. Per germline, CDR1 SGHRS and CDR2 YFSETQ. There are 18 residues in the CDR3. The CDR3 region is CASSLMPLGQGGADTQYF. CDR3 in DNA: TGCGCCAGCAGCTTGATGCCGTTGGGACAGGGGGGTGCAGATACGCAGTATTTT.

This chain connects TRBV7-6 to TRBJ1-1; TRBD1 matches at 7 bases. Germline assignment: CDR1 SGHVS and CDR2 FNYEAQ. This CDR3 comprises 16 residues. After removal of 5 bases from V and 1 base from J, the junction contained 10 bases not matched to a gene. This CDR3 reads CASSRPLDRANTEAFF. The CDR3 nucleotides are TGTGCCAGCAGCCGACCCCTTGACAGGGCGAACACTGAAGCTTTCTTT.

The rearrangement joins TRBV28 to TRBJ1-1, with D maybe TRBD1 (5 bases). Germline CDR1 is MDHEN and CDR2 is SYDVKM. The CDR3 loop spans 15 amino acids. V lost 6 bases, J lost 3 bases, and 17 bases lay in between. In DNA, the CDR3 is TGTGCCAGCAGCCCATATCAGGGTTTAGACACTGAAGCTTTCTTT. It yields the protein CASSPYQGLDTEAFF.

Here the CDR3 reads CASSDHLTSGTNTGELFF. In DNA, the CDR3 is TGTGCCAGCAGCGACCACCTGACTAGCGGGACGAACACCGGGGAGCTGTTTTTT. The gene calls are TRBV9 and TRBJ2-2, with TRBD2 matching over 11 bases. CDR3 size: 18 residues. Germline V gene sequence: CDR1 SGDLS, CDR2 YYNGEE. V shed 3 bases and J 0 bases; nucleotides not matched to a gene: 7.

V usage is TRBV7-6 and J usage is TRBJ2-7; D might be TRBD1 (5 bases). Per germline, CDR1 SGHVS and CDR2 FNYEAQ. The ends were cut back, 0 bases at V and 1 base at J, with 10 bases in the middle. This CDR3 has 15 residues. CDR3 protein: CASSLAQGPSYEQYF. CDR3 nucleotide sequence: TGTGCCAGCAGCTTAGCTCAGGGCCCTTCCTACGAGCAGTACTTC.

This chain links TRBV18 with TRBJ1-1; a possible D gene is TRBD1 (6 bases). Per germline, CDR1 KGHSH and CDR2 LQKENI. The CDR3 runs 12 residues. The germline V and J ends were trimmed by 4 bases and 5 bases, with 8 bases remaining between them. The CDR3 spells CASSRQETEAFF. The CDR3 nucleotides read TGTGCCAGCTCACGACAGGAAACTGAAGCTTTCTTT. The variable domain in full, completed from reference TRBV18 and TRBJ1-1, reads NAGVMQNPRHLVRRRGQEARLRCSPMKGHSHVYWYRQLPEEGLKFMVYLQKENIIDESGMPKERFSAEFPKEGPSILRIQQVVRGDSAAYFCASSRQETEAFFGQGTRLTVV.

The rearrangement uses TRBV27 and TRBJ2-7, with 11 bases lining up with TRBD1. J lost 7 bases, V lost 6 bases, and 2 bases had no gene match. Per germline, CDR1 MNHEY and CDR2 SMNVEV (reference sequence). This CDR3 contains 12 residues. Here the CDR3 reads CASRDRGHEQYF. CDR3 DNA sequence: TGTGCCAGCAGGGACAGGGGGCATGAGCAGTACTTC.

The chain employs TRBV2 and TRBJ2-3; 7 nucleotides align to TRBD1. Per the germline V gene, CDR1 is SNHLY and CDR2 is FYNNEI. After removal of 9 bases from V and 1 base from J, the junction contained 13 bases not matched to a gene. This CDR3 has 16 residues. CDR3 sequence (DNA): TGTGCCAGTTTCTCTACAGGGGTATCCGGCACAGATACGCAGTATTTT. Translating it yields CASFSTGVSGTDTQYF. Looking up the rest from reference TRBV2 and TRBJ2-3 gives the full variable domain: EPEVTQTPSHQVTQMGQEVILRCVPISNHLYFYWYRQILGQKVEFLVSFYNNEISEKSEIFDDQFSVERPDGSNFTLKIRSTKLEDSAMYFCASFSTGVSGTDTQYFGPGTRLTVL.

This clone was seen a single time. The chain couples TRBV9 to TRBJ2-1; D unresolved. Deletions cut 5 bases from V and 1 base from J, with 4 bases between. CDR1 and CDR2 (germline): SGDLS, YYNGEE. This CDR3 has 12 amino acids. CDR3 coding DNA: TGTGCCAGCAGGGCTTCCTACAATGAGCAGTTCTTC. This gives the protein CASRASYNEQFF. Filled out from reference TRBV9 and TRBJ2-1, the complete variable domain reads DSGVTQTPKHLITATGQRVTLRCSPRSGDLSVYWYQQSLDQGLQFLIQYYNGEERAKGNILERFSAQQFPDLHSELNLSSLELGDSALYFCASRASYNEQFFGPGTRLTVL.

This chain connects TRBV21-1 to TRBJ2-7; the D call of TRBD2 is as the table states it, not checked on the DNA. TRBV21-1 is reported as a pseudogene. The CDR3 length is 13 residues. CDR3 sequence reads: CASSKVEGGEQYF. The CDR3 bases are TGTGCCAGCAGCAAAGTGGAGGGAGGGGAGCAGTACTTC.

This CDR3 reads CASSLVFGGNTIYF. The CDR3 DNA follows: TGTGCCAGCAGCTTAGTGTTCGGTGGAAACACCATATATTTT. The chain carries TRBV7-8 and TRBJ1-3; D uncertain. V lost 1 base to trimming and J lost 3 bases, with 7 bases between them. Germline CDR1 is SGHVS and CDR2 is FQNEAQ. The CDR3 covers 14 residues.

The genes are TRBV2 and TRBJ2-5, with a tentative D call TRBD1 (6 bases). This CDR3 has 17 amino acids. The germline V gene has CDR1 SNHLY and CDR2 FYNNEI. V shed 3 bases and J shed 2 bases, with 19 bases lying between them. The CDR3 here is CASSEVGTPSPQETQYF. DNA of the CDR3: TGTGCCAGCAGTGAGGTGGGGACACCGAGTCCTCAAGAGACCCAGTACTTC.

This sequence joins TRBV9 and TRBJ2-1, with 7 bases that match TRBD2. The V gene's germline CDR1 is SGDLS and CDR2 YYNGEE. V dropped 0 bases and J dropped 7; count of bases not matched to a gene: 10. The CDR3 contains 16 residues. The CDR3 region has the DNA TGTGCCAGCAGCGTAGGGCTAGCGGAGAGGTTAAATGAGCAGTTCTTC. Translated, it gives CASSVGLAERLNEQFF.

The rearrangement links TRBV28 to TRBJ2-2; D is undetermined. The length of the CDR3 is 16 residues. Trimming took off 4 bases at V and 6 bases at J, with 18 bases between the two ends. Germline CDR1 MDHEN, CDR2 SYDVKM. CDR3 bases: TGTGCCAGCAGTTCACGACTGGCCATGGGTGCCGGGGAGCTGTTTTTT. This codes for CASSSRLAMGAGELFF.

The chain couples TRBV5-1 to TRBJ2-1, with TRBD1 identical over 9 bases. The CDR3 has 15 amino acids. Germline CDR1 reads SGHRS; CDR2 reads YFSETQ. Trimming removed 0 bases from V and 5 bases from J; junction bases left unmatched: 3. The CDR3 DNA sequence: TGCGCCAGCAGCTTGGATGGGACAGGGCACAATGAGCAGTTCTTC. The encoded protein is CASSLDGTGHNEQFF.

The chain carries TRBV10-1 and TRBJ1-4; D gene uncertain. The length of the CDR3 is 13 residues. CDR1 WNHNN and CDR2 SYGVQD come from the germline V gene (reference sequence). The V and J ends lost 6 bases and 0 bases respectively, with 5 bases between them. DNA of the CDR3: TGCGCCAGCAGGGCCGCAACTAATGAAAAACTGTTTTTT. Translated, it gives CASRAATNEKLFF.